Each of the 16 T cell receptor beta chains below was sequenced from the same sample in a study of OX40 agonist ivuxolimab in advanced cancers. Clones were read by immunoSEQ multiplex PCR, and TCRdb kept only the in-frame ones, dropping some. The sample has fewer than 90,000 clones; about 89% are singletons. Sequenced material: CD4+ or CD8+ T cells sorted from blood, taken in a trial of the OX40 agonist ivuxolimab. These receptors all come from an adult with an advanced solid tumor such as melanoma, head and neck, liver or kidney cancer.

J is TRBJ2-2 and V is TRBV9; either TRBD1 or TRBD2 may supply D (7 bases each). Germline CDR1 and CDR2: SGDLS and YYNGEE. Trimming took off 1 base at V and 2 bases at J, with 12 bases between the two ends. This CDR3 spans 16 amino acids. CDR3 in DNA: TGTGCCAGCAGCGTACGGGGGGACAGCAACACCGGGGAGCTGTTTTTT. Residues: CASSVRGDSNTGELFF.

The chain couples TRBV11-3 to TRBJ2-1; 13 bases agree with TRBD2. The CDR3 totals 19 residues. J gave up 2 bases and V 5 bases, and 12 bases lay outside the gene matches. CDR1 is SGHNT, CDR2 YENEEA, per germline. CDR3 DNA: TGTGCCAGCAGCCTAGGGGGACTAGCGGGACGAGCCCCCTACAATGAGCAGTTCTTC. Its protein is CASSLGGLAGRAPYNEQFF.

The chain employs TRBV5-4 and TRBJ2-3; 11 bases line up with TRBD2. Looked up from germline, CDR1 is SGHNT and CDR2 is YYREEE (reference sequence). CDR3 length: 16 residues. Unmatched junction bases numbered 4, after V lost 4 bases and J lost 0 bases. In DNA, the CDR3 is TGTGCCAGCAGCATACGACTAGCGGGGAGCACAGATACGCAGTATTTT. This codes for CASSIRLAGSTDTQYF.

The chain couples TRBV30 to TRBJ1-2; 8 nucleotides line up with TRBD1. From germline, CDR1 is GTSNPN and CDR2 SVGIG (reference sequence). The CDR3 is 16 amino acids. Trimming at V came to 0 bases and at J to 5 bases, leaving 11 bases not matched to a gene. CDR3 residues: CAWSVAPRTGKYGYTF. DNA for the CDR3: TGTGCCTGGAGTGTAGCCCCTCGGACAGGGAAATATGGCTACACCTTC.

This chain connects TRBV29-1 to TRBJ2-1; tentatively, D is TRBD1 (7 bases). This CDR3 is built from 13 residues. Germline V CDR1 and CDR2: SQVTM, ANQGSEA. Trimming left V 5 bases short and J 7 bases short, with 15 bases between. This CDR3 reads CSVRPSGGNEQFF. CDR3 bases: TGCAGCGTTCGACCTTCAGGGGGGAATGAGCAGTTCTTC.

The chain links TRBV7-2 to TRBJ2-7; D remains ambiguous. Germline assignment: CDR1 SGHTA and CDR2 FQGNSA. Deletions cut 5 bases from V and 0 bases from J, with 11 bases between. The CDR3 is made up of 14 amino acids. CDR3 nucleotides: TGTGCCAGCAGCCTAGGGTCTAGCTCCTACGAGCAGTACTTC. Protein product: CASSLGSSSYEQYF.

This sequence joins TRBV5-4 and TRBJ2-2, with 14 bases identical to TRBD2. The CDR3 is 19 residues long. Germline V CDR1 and CDR2: SGHNT, YYREEE (reference sequence). V shed 5 bases and J 5 bases; nucleotides not matched to a gene: 14. CDR3 DNA: TGTGCCAGCAGTTCGGGACTAGCGGGAGTCGCAGATGGAACCGGGGAGCTGTTTTTT. The encoded protein is CASSSGLAGVADGTGELFF.

The chain links TRBV27 to TRBJ1-2, with TRBD1 matching 7 bases. The ends lost 3 bases at V and 8 bases at J; junction bases unmatched: 9. CDR1 is MNHEY, CDR2 SMNVEV, per germline (reference sequence). CDR3 size: 14 residues. As DNA, the CDR3 is TGTGCCAGCAGTTTCTCCGACAGGGTGGGCGGCTACACCTTC. This gives the protein CASSFSDRVGGYTF.

The chain employs TRBV7-9 and TRBJ1-2; D is unresolved. Trimming took 6 bases from V and 2 from J, leaving 22 bases between them. This CDR3 contains 17 residues. Germline lookup yields CDR1 SEHNR and CDR2 FQNEAQ (reference sequence). The chain's CDR3 is CASSHNVVTDLNYGYTF. The CDR3 DNA sequence: TGTGCCAGCAGTCACAACGTTGTGACGGACCTCAACTATGGCTACACCTTC.

The CDR3 DNA reads as TGTGCCAGCAGCTTAGATGCGGCAGCCACTGAAGCTTTCTTT. This gives the protein CASSLDAAATEAFF. The chain has TRBV7-8 and TRBJ1-1; D gene ambiguous. The germline gives CDR1 SGHVS, CDR2 FQNEAQ. There are 14 residues in the CDR3. The V end was cut by 1 base, the J end by 4 bases, with 10 bases between.

V and J are TRBV28 and TRBJ1-5; D not certain. CDR3 size: 11 residues. The V gene's germline CDR1 is MDHEN and CDR2 SYDVKM. The V and J ends lost 3 bases and 3 bases respectively, with 0 bases between them. CDR3 sequence reads: CASSFNQPQHF. CDR3 in DNA: TGTGCCAGCAGTTTCAATCAGCCCCAGCATTTT.

This chain joins TRBV19 and TRBJ2-2; D might be TRBD2 (5 bases). CDR1 LNHDA and CDR2 SQIVND come from the germline V gene (reference sequence). V was pared by 4 bases and J by 5 bases, with 8 bases between. The CDR3 has 13 amino acids. The CDR3, as DNA: TGTGCCAGTAGTAACGGAGGTACCGGGGAGCTGTTTTTT. This sequence encodes CASSNGGTGELFF.

The genes are TRBV19 and TRBJ2-1, with 10 positions matching TRBD1. The CDR3 runs to 15 residues. Germline V lookup: CDR1 LNHDA, CDR2 SQIVND (reference sequence). The trim removed 8 bases at V and 1 base at J, leaving 5 bases unmatched. CDR3 loop: CASVGGQGSYNEQFF. DNA for the CDR3: TGTGCCAGTGTTGGGGGACAGGGGTCCTACAATGAGCAGTTCTTC.

The chain is built from TRBV6-1 and TRBJ1-1; 11 bases are shared with TRBD1. V lost 3 bases to trimming and J lost 8 bases; unmatched junction nucleotides: 11. The CDR3 is 16 amino acids. CDR1 MNHNS and CDR2 SASEGT come from the germline V gene. CDR3 loop: CASSDPGTGGRREAFF. The CDR3 DNA reads TGTGCCAGCAGTGACCCGGGGACAGGGGGGAGAAGGGAAGCTTTCTTT.

This clone was seen only a few times. The V and J genes are TRBV10-1 and TRBJ2-1; 7 bases map to TRBD1. Per germline, CDR1 WNHNN and CDR2 SYGVQD (reference sequence). CDR3 size: 15 residues. The trim removed 3 bases at V and 6 bases at J, leaving 8 bases unmatched. CDR3: CASSETQGFVNEQFF. The CDR3 bases are TGCGCCAGCAGTGAAACACAGGGGTTCGTCAATGAGCAGTTCTTC.

This clone is termed medium-sized (0.01 to 0.1%). The chain is built from TRBV18 and TRBJ2-1, with TRBD1 identical over 8 bases. With 3 bases clipped from V and 13 bases from J, the junction kept 8 bases outside the gene matches. The germline V gene has CDR1 KGHSH and CDR2 LQKENI. The CDR3 consists of 13 residues. The CDR3 bases are TGTGCCAGCTCACCGGAGGACAGGGCCGGTCAGTTCTTC. Encoded protein: CASSPEDRAGQFF.